In its sample, the clone carrying this T cell receptor beta chain was seen many times. Its antigen is not identified. This entry belongs to a study of T cell repertoires in cytomegalovirus infection. About the study: CMV infection and matching HLA type were both indicated by public TCR beta signatures.

Broader study findings: Adding up the frequency of public TCR beta families identified people who carried CMV plus the relevant HLA. CMV-specific TCR beta clonotypes restricted by HLA-C were the ones dominating the ex vivo response.

V lost 4 bases to trimming and J lost 6 bases, with 11 bases between them. Germline values: CDR1 SGHTA, CDR2 FQGNSA. The CDR3 is made up of 13 amino acids. MiXCR, run by TCRdb on the reads, gives a single entry per CDR3 protein. The sample consists of around 500,000 distinct CDR3 sequences, under 55% of them appearing once. The clonotype comes from a human donor in good health (CMV status not recorded). Some clones in this sample may be carry-over from other donors' samples. The specimen comprised cultured PBMCs, sampled from culture after CMV antigen stimulation. V gene TRBV7-2 combines with J gene TRBJ2-3, with unresolved D. The CDR3 loop is CASSSQRPDTQYF. CDR3 nucleotide sequence: TGTGCCAGCAGCTCTCAACGGCCGGATACGCAGTATTTT.